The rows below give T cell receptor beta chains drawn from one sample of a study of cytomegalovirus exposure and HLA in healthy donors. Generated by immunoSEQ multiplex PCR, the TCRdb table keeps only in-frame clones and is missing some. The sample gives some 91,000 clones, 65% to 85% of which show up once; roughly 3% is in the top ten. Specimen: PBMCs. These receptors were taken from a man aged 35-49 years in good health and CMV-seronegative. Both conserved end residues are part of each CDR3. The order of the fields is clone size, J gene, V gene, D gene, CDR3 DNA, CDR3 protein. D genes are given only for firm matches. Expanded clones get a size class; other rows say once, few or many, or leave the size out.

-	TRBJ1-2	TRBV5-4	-	TGTGCCAGCAGCTTGGCCGGCAGGCTTAACTATGGCTACACCTTC	CASSLAGRLNYGYTF
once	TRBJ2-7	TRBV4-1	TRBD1	TGCGCCAGCAGCTTCGGGACAGGAGCCTACGAGCAGTACTTC	CASSFGTGAYEQYF
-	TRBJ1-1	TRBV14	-	TGTGCCAGCAGCCCCCTTACCTCGGTGGCGGGAAAGAACACTGAAGCTTTCTTT	CASSPLTSVAGKNTEAFF
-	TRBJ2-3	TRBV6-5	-	TGTGCCAGCAGTTACCTCGTGACAGGTAGCACAGATACGCAGTATTTT	CASSYLVTGSTDTQYF
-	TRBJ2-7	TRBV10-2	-	TGCGCCAGCAGTGGGGTTCGGGATTTCTACGAGCAGTACTTC	CASSGVRDFYEQYF
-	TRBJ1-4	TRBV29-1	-	TGCAGCGTGAATGGACTTGCAACTAATGAAAAACTGTTTTTT	CSVNGLATNEKLFF
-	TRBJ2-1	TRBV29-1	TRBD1	TGCAGCTTGTGGGACAGGGGGTACAATGAGCAGTTCTTC	CSLWDRGYNEQFF
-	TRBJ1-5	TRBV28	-	TGTGCCAGCAGTTTAGAGGGACAGCCCCAGCATTTT	CASSLEGQPQHF
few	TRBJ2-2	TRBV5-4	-	TGTGCCAGCAGTGTGGCCAACACCGGGGAGCTGTTTTTT	CASSVANTGELFF
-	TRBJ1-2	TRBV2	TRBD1	TGTGCCAGCAGGGGAACAGGGGACGATGGCTACACCTTC	CASRGTGDDGYTF
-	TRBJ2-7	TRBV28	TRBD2	TGTGCCAGCGGGGGGGGCGAGCAGTACTTC	CASGGGEQYF
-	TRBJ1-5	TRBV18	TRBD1	TGTGCCAGCTCACCATCTCAGGACAGGGGCAATCAGCCCCAGCATTTT	CASSPSQDRGNQPQHF
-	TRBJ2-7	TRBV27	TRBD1	TGTGCCAGCAGTCGGCCGGGACAGGGGGAAGAGCAGTACTTC	CASSRPGQGEEQYF
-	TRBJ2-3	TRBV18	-	TGTGCCAGCTCAGACACAGGGATCGCAGATACGCAGTATTTT	CASSDTGIADTQYF
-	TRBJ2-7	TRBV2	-	TGTGCCAGCAGGGATTCGGGGGGCGGGCTCTACGAGCAGTACTTC	CASRDSGGGLYEQYF
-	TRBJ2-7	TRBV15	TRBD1	TGTGCCACCAGCAGAGGGGGACAGGGAGGAACCTACGGGCAGTACTTC	CATSRGGQGGTYGQYF
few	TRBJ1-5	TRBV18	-	TGTGCCAGCTCACCCCCCGGAGGGGACTATAGCAATCAGCCCCAGCATTTT	CASSPPGGDYSNQPQHF
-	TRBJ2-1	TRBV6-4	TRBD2	TGTGCCAGCAGTGGCGGGAGCCCCTACAATGAGCAGTTCTTC	CASSGGSPYNEQFF
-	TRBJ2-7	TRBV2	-	TGTGCCAGCCGTCTACTTCCCTACGAGCAGTACTTC	CASRLLPYEQYF
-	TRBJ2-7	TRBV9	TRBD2	TGTGCCAGCAGCGTAGCGTCTAGCGGGAGTACCTACGAGCAGTACTTC	CASSVASSGSTYEQYF
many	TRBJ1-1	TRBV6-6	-	TGTGCCAGCAGTTCAGGGGCGGACACTGAAGCTTTCTTT	CASSSGADTEAFF
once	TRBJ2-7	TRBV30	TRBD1	TGTGCCTGGAGTGGATACAGGGGGCTTCCCTACGAGCAGTACTTC	CAWSGYRGLPYEQYF
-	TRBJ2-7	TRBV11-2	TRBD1	TGTGCCAGCAGCTCGCCGGGACAGGGGAGCTACGAGCAGTACTTC	CASSSPGQGSYEQYF
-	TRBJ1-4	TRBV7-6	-	TGTGCCAGCAGTGGTGGGGGGAACTTTAATGGAAAACTGTTTTTT	CASSGGGNFNGKLFF
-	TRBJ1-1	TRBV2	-	TGTGCCAGCAGTGAAGGGGGGGGCGGCACTGAAGCTTTCTTT	CASSEGGGGTEAFF
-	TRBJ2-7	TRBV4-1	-	TGCGCCAGCAGCCAAGGAATAGAGGGGGCCTACGAGCAGTACTTC	CASSQGIEGAYEQYF
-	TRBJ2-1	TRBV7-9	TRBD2	TGTGCCAGCAGCCCTATACGACTAGCGGGAGAGGGCGAGCAGTTCTTC	CASSPIRLAGEGEQFF
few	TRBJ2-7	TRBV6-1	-	TGTGCCAGCAGTGGGTCGGCAGCGTACCTCTACGAGCAGTACTTC	CASSGSAAYLYEQYF
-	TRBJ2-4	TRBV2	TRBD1	TGTGCCAGCAGTGGCGGACAGGGCCAAAACATTCAGTACTTC	CASSGGQGQNIQYF
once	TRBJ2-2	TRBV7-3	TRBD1	TGTGCCAGCAGCTTAACTTTGGGACAGGGTGGCACCGGGGAGCTGTTTTTT	CASSLTLGQGGTGELFF
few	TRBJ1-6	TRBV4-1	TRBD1	TGCGCCAGCAGCCAAATAACAGGGGGCAATTCACCCCTCCACTTT	CASSQITGGNSPLHF
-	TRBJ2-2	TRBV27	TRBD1	TGTGCCAGCAGTGCCGCCCAAGGGACAGGGGAGCGCACCGGGGAGCTGTTTTTT	CASSAAQGTGERTGELFF
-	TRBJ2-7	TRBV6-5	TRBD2	TGTGCCAGCAGTCGATCCGGGACTAGCGTCAACGAGCAGTACTTC	CASSRSGTSVNEQYF
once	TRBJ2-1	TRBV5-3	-	TGTGCCAGAAGCTTGGGCCGCCGAGGGAAGCAGTTCTTC	CARSLGRRGKQFF
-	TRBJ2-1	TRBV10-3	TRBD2	TGTGCCACCTCGGGACTAGCGGGAGAGGTCTACAATGAGCAGTTCTTC	CATSGLAGEVYNEQFF
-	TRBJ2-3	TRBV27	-	TGTGCCAGCAGTTTGGGCAGGCGAAACACAGATACGCAGTATTTT	CASSLGRRNTDTQYF
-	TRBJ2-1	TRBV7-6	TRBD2	TGTGCCAGCAGCTTAGGGGGCGGGGGGGCCGTGGATGAGCAGTTCTTC	CASSLGGGGAVDEQFF
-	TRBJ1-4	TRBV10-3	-	TGTGCCATCAGGGACTCCGGGACACCTAATGAAAAACTGTTTTTT	CAIRDSGTPNEKLFF
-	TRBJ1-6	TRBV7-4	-	TGTGCCAGCAGCCCCCAAAAGATCGAGGGAGATAATTCACCCCTCCACTTT	CASSPQKIEGDNSPLHF
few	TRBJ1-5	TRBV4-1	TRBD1	TGCGCCAGCAGCCAAGGGGGGACAGCTGATAGCAATCAGCCCCAGCATTTT	CASSQGGTADSNQPQHF
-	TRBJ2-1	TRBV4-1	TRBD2	TGCGCCAGCAGCCCAAGACTAGCGGCCTCCTACAATGAGCAGTTCTTC	CASSPRLAASYNEQFF
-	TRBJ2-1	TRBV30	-	TGTGCCTGGAGTACTAGCTTTCAAAACTACAATGAGCAGTTCTTC	CAWSTSFQNYNEQFF
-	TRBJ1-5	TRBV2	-	TGTGCCAGCAGTGATGCTAGGGGTTTGAATCAGCCCCAGCATTTT	CASSDARGLNQPQHF
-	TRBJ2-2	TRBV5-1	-	TGCGCCAGCAGCTTGGCGGGGGTGGACACCGGGGAGCTGTTTTTT	CASSLAGVDTGELFF
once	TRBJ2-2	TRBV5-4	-	TGTGCCAGCAGCTTGGAAATCTCCGGGGAGCTGTTTTTT	CASSLEISGELFF
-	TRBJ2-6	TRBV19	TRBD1	TGTGCCAGTAGTATAGGTGCCCGACAGGGAACCGGGGCCAACGTCCTGACTTTC	CASSIGARQGTGANVLTF
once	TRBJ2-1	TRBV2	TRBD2	TGTGCCAGCATTCCAAGCGGGGGGGGTTTGTATGAGCAGTTCTTC	CASIPSGGGLYEQFF
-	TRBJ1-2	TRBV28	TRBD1	TGTGCCAGCAGGAAGACAGGGGCTGATGGCTACACCTTC	CASRKTGADGYTF
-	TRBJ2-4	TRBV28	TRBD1	TGTGCCAGCAGTTTATGGGGACAGGGGGCCCAAAACATTCAGTACTTC	CASSLWGQGAQNIQYF
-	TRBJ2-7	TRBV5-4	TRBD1	TGTGCCAGCAGGTCCGGGACAGGGTTCGAGCAGTACTTC	CASRSGTGFEQYF
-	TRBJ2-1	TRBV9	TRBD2	TGTGCCAGCAGCGTAGGCAGCGGGGCCTACAATGAGCAGTTCTTC	CASSVGSGAYNEQFF
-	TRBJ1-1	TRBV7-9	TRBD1	TGTGCCAGCAGCCGGGACAGACCTGAAGCTTTCTTT	CASSRDRPEAFF
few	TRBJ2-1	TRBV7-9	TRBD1	TGTGCCAGCAGGCCCAAGAGACAGGGCAATGAGCAGTTCTTC	CASRPKRQGNEQFF